Each of the 30 T cell receptor beta chains below was sequenced from the same sample in a study of control samples from healthy donors and cancer patients. The method was immunoSEQ multiplex PCR; TCRdb's version includes in-frame clones alone and lacks a portion of them. The table records around 130,000 clones, under 95% of them present only once. The specimen sequenced was blood. These receptors came from a man in his late teens or twenties in good health.

The rearrangement uses TRBV11-2 and TRBJ2-7; D is possibly TRBD1 (6 bases). The CDR3 sequence is 14 residues long. From germline, CDR1 is SGHAT and CDR2 FQNNGV. V was pared by 6 bases and J by 2 bases, with 14 bases between. The CDR3 is CASRAGWDTYEQYF. The CDR3 bases are TGTGCCAGCAGGGCAGGTTGGGACACCTACGAGCAGTACTTC. Full variable domain (missing parts from reference TRBV11-2 and TRBJ2-7): EAGVAQSPRYKIIEKRQSVAFWCNPISGHATLYWYQQILGQGPKLLIQFQNNGVVDDSQLPKDRFSAERLKGVDSTLKIQPAKLEDSAVYLCASRAGWDTYEQYFGPGTRLTVT.

This clone appeared a single time. The chain combines TRBV18 with TRBJ2-3; D gene unclear. CDR1 KGHSH and CDR2 LQKENI come from the germline V gene. This CDR3 has 13 amino acids. Trimming shortened V by 1 base and J by 5 bases, and 7 bases separated the two germline ends. The CDR3 nucleotides are TGTGCCAGCTCACCACTTTCGAAAGATACGCAGTATTTT. Its translation is CASSPLSKDTQYF.

V and J are TRBV30 and TRBJ2-5; either TRBD1 or TRBD2 may supply D (6 bases each). The CDR3 spans 13 residues. Trimming took off 2 bases at V and 1 base at J, with 8 bases between the two ends. CDR1 and CDR2 (germline): GTSNPN, SVGIG (reference sequence). CDR3 nucleotide sequence: TGTGCCTGGAGTAGGGGGGTCCAAGAGACCCAGTACTTC. This sequence encodes CAWSRGVQETQYF.

Only a few counts were recorded for this clone. This chain connects TRBV6-5 to TRBJ2-7, with D tentatively TRBD1 or TRBD2 (5 bases each). The germline V gene has CDR1 MNHEY and CDR2 SVGAGI. The CDR3 runs to 14 residues. Trimming shortened V by 8 bases and J by 6 bases, and 20 bases separated the two germline ends. CDR3 in amino acids: CASQPLGDGREQYF. The CDR3 DNA is TGTGCCAGCCAGCCCCTGGGGGATGGTCGCGAGCAGTACTTC.

This chain joins TRBV7-9 and TRBJ1-2; 10 bases match TRBD1. Germline CDR1 and CDR2: SEHNR and FQNEAQ (reference sequence). This CDR3 is built from 13 residues. V shed 6 bases and J 8 bases; nucleotides not matched to a gene: 6. CDR3 loop: CASRPGQGFGYTF. CDR3 DNA sequence: TGTGCCAGCAGACCGGGACAGGGGTTCGGCTACACCTTC.

The chain has TRBV2 and TRBJ2-4, with 9 bases fitting TRBD2. Losses at the gene ends were 6 bases for V and 3 bases for J; bases not matched to a gene: 3. Germline V gene data show CDR1 as SNHLY and CDR2 as FYNNEI. This CDR3 comprises 14 residues. The chain's CDR3 is CASRGLALKNIQYF. The CDR3 DNA follows: TGTGCCAGCAGGGGACTAGCCCTCAAAAACATTCAGTACTTC.

In this sample, this clone turned up once. The chain carries TRBV14 and TRBJ1-3; D not resolved. The CDR3 runs 15 residues. V was clipped by 4 bases and J by 0 bases, with 10 bases between them. The germline gives CDR1 SGHDN, CDR2 FVKESK. The CDR3 DNA follows: TGTGCCAGCAGCCCCCTCACGCTCTCTGGAAACACCATATATTTT. Amino acids: CASSPLTLSGNTIYF.

The rearrangement uses TRBV19 and TRBJ1-2, with D perhaps TRBD1 (5 bases). V lost 5 bases and J 2 bases, leaving 12 bases between the germline ends. This CDR3 is 14 amino acids long. The germline gives CDR1 LNHDA, CDR2 SQIVND (reference sequence). This chain's CDR3 is CASSLGVENYGYTF. CDR3 DNA: TGTGCCAGTAGTCTGGGGGTCGAAAACTATGGCTACACCTTC.

The chain has TRBV7-9 and TRBJ1-5; no clear D. With 5 bases removed from V and 0 bases from J, the gap between germline ends came to 8 bases. Germline V CDR1 and CDR2: SEHNR, FQNEAQ (reference sequence). The CDR3 runs to 14 residues. CDR3 amino acids: CASSLSNSNQPQHF. CDR3 bases: TGTGCCAGCAGCCTCAGTAATAGCAATCAGCCCCAGCATTTT. Full variable domain (remainder filled in from reference TRBV7-9 and TRBJ1-5): DTGVSQNPRHKITKRGQNVTFRCDPISEHNRLYWYRQTLGQGPEFLTYFQNEAQLEKSRLLSDRFSAERPKGSFSTLEIQRTEQGDSAMYLCASSLSNSNQPQHFGDGTRLSIL.

In this sample, this clone turned up a few times. CDR3: CASSLPRGNSPLHF. The DNA for the CDR3 is TGTGCCAGCAGCTTACCGCGCGGTAATTCACCCCTCCACTTT. This rearrangement joins TRBV7-9 to TRBJ1-6; D uncertain. Trimming took 2 bases from V and 6 from J, leaving 8 bases between them. The germline gives CDR1 SEHNR, CDR2 FQNEAQ (reference sequence). This CDR3 has 14 amino acids. Complete variable domain (other parts from reference TRBV7-9 and TRBJ1-6): DTGVSQNPRHKITKRGQNVTFRCDPISEHNRLYWYRQTLGQGPEFLTYFQNEAQLEKSRLLSDRFSAERPKGSFSTLEIQRTEQGDSAMYLCASSLPRGNSPLHFGNGTRLTVT.

The CDR3: CASSLATDTQYF. CDR3 sequence (DNA): TGTGCCAGCAGCTTAGCGACAGATACGCAGTATTTT. The J gene is TRBJ2-3, the V gene TRBV11-2; the D is unclear. CDR1 and CDR2 (germline): SGHAT, FQNNGV. Between the trimmed V and J ends, which lost 1 base and 3 bases, there was a span of 2 bases. The CDR3 has 12 residues.

The chain employs TRBV5-6 and TRBJ1-1, with no clear D. This CDR3 region has 17 residues. The ends were cut back, 0 bases at V and 5 bases at J, with 20 bases in the middle. Germline values: CDR1 SGHDT, CDR2 YYEEEE. This CDR3 reads CASSLANGWQVYTEAFF. For the CDR3, the DNA is TGTGCCAGCAGCTTGGCCAATGGGTGGCAAGTATATACTGAAGCTTTCTTT. Together with reference TRBV5-6 and TRBJ1-1, the CDR3 gives the full variable domain: DAGVTQSPTHLIKTRGQQVTLRCSPKSGHDTVSWYQQALGQGPQFIFQYYEEEERQRGNFPDRFSGHQFPNYSSELNVNALLLGDSALYLCASSLANGWQVYTEAFFGQGTRLTVV.

On this clone: The identical CDR3 is also encoded by other nucleotide sequences in the sample. CDR3 loop: CASSLGHRNTIYF. The DNA for the CDR3 is TGCGCCAGCAGCTTGGGACATAGAAACACCATATATTTT. The chain recombines TRBV5-1 with TRBJ1-3; D is undetermined. CDR3 length equals 13 residues. Germline loops: CDR1 SGHRS, CDR2 YFSETQ. V lost 0 bases, J lost 5 bases, and 6 bases lay in between.

The chain uses TRBV25-1 and TRBJ1-1, with a tentative D call TRBD1 (6 bases). CDR1 is MGHDK and CDR2 is SYGVNS in the germline V gene. CDR3 length equals 14 residues. The germline V and J ends were trimmed by 2 bases and 3 bases, with 10 bases remaining between them. The CDR3 DNA is TGTGCCAGCAGTGAAACAGGGTATCACACTGAAGCTTTCTTT. Translation: CASSETGYHTEAFF.

This clone was seen more than once but under ten times. V gene TRBV4-1 combines with J gene TRBJ2-5, with D possibly TRBD2 on 5 matching bases. The germline V gene encodes CDR1 MGHRA and CDR2 YSYEKL. Trimming cost V 0 bases and J 5 bases, with 13 bases left between them. There are 15 residues in the CDR3. The CDR3 sequence: CASSQETVASETQYF. As DNA, the CDR3 is TGCGCCAGCAGCCAAGAAACGGTAGCGTCCGAGACCCAGTACTTC.

V gene TRBV6-5 combines with J gene TRBJ1-2, with 10 bases matching TRBD1. The length of the CDR3 is 14 residues. Losses at the gene ends were 6 bases for V and 5 bases for J; bases not matched to a gene: 6. Germline V gene data show CDR1 as MNHEY and CDR2 as SVGAGI. CDR3 amino acids: CASRTGTGVYGYTF. In nucleotides, the CDR3 is TGTGCCAGCAGAACCGGGACAGGGGTATATGGCTACACCTTC.

The chain has TRBV12-5 and TRBJ1-5; no firm D call. Germline V gives CDR1 LGHNT, CDR2 FRNRAP. V was cut by 1 base and J by 3 bases, with 1 base left in between. The CDR3 loop spans 12 amino acids. This CDR3 is CASGLANQPQHF. The CDR3 DNA reads as TGTGCTAGTGGTTTGGCCAATCAGCCCCAGCATTTT.

The chain's CDR3 is CASSQEGLAGQNLYNEQFF. The CDR3 DNA sequence: TGCGCCAGCAGCCAAGAGGGACTAGCGGGACAAAATCTGTACAATGAGCAGTTCTTC. The chain combines TRBV4-1 with TRBJ2-1; 13 positions agree with TRBD2. The V gene's germline CDR1 is MGHRA and CDR2 YSYEKL. J was trimmed by 4 bases and V by 0 bases; bases with no gene match: 9. CDR3 size: 19 residues.

The chain combines TRBV9 with TRBJ1-1; the match to TRBD1 covers 7 bases. This CDR3 is 16 amino acids long. J was trimmed by 2 bases and V by 0 bases; bases with no gene match: 7. Germline CDR1 and CDR2: SGDLS and YYNGEE. This chain's CDR3 is CASSVVAGTVNTEAFF. CDR3 nucleotide sequence: TGTGCCAGCAGCGTAGTAGCAGGGACAGTCAACACTGAAGCTTTCTTT.

The rearrangement uses TRBV15 and TRBJ2-5; D unclear. Germline CDR1 and CDR2: LNHNV and YYDKDF (reference sequence). The CDR3 covers 15 residues. Trimming pared 0 bases from V and 4 bases from J, leaving 12 bases between. This chain's CDR3 is CATSRDRVIPETQYF. CDR3 sequence (DNA): TGTGCCACCAGCAGAGATCGGGTGATACCAGAGACCCAGTACTTC.

This chain connects TRBV5-1 to TRBJ2-7, with D unclear. The length of the CDR3 is 14 residues. V was clipped by 3 bases and J by 1 base, with 11 bases between them. Germline V gene data show CDR1 as SGHRS and CDR2 as YFSETQ. The CDR3 loop is CASSSETFSYEQYF. As DNA, the CDR3 is TGCGCCAGCAGCTCTGAGACTTTTTCCTACGAGCAGTACTTC. Together with reference TRBV5-1 and TRBJ2-7, the CDR3 gives the full variable domain: KAGVTQTPRYLIKTRGQQVTLSCSPISGHRSVSWYQQTPGQGLQFLFEYFSETQRNKGNFPGRFSGRQFSNSRSEMNVSTLELGDSALYLCASSSETFSYEQYFGPGTRLTVT.

This clone turned up a few times. V and J are TRBV5-1 and TRBJ1-5; perhaps TRBD1 as D (6 bases). This CDR3 comprises 17 residues. Trimming left V 0 bases short and J 2 bases short, with 15 bases between. Germline CDR1 is SGHRS and CDR2 is YFSETQ. The CDR3 here is CASSLGVAGAGNQPQHF. The CDR3 DNA is TGCGCCAGCAGCTTGGGGGTGGCGGGGGCTGGCAATCAGCCCCAGCATTTT.

This chain joins TRBV10-1 and TRBJ2-1; the D is unclear. The CDR3 is 13 amino acids. CDR1 WNHNN and CDR2 SYGVQD come from the germline V gene (reference sequence). Trimming pared 6 bases from V and 4 bases from J, leaving 10 bases between. For the CDR3, the DNA is TGCGCCAGCAGCGATACAGCATACAATGAGCAGTTCTTC. Its protein is CASSDTAYNEQFF.

The V and J genes are TRBV13 and TRBJ1-2, with D possibly matching TRBD1 (6 bases). Germline CDR1 reads PRHDT; CDR2 reads FYEKMQ (reference sequence). The CDR3 is 15 residues long. V lost 5 bases and J lost 4, with 17 bases in between. CDR3 residues: CASSPRGGYVYGYTF. CDR3 coding DNA: TGTGCCAGCAGCCCTAGGGGGGGCTACGTCTATGGCTACACCTTC.

The V call is TRBV4-2, the J call TRBJ1-1; the D gene is possibly TRBD1 (6 bases). The CDR3 runs 14 residues. The germline V gene has CDR1 LGHNA and CDR2 YNFKEQ. Trimming stripped 3 bases from V and 0 bases from J, with 8 bases between. The CDR3 loop reads CASSQDRLNTEAFF. CDR3 bases: TGTGCCAGCAGCCAGGACAGATTGAACACTGAAGCTTTCTTT.

This chain links TRBV5-8 with TRBJ2-1; D is unclear. The CDR3 covers 15 residues. Germline V gene lookup returns CDR1 SGHTS and CDR2 YDEGEE. V was trimmed by 2 bases and J by 0 bases, leaving 9 bases between them. CDR3 protein: CASSFGRSSYNEQFF. The DNA of the CDR3 is TGTGCCAGCAGCTTTGGGCGGAGCTCCTACAATGAGCAGTTCTTC.

This clone was recorded only once. The chain carries TRBV5-1 and TRBJ2-1; D is possibly TRBD1 (6 bases). The CDR3 spans 13 residues. Germline V gene sequence: CDR1 SGHRS, CDR2 YFSETQ. V was clipped by 5 bases and J by 9 bases, with 15 bases between them. For the CDR3, the DNA is TGCGCCAGCAGACTCAACAGGGATGGTGAGCAGTTCTTC. Translated: CASRLNRDGEQFF.

This clone was seen only a few times. The chain is built from TRBV10-2 and TRBJ1-1, with D perhaps matching TRBD1 (5 bases). Germline CDR1 WSHSY, CDR2 SAAADI. This CDR3 is 13 amino acids long. V was cut by 2 bases and J by 5 bases, with 9 bases left in between. The chain's CDR3 is CASSEGALTEAFF. Here the CDR3 DNA reads TGCGCCAGCAGTGAGGGGGCCCTAACTGAAGCTTTCTTT.

V is TRBV6-1 and J is TRBJ2-5; the D call may be TRBD1 or TRBD2 (6 bases each). The CDR3 spans 14 residues. V lost 1 base and J lost 5, with 11 bases in between. CDR1 and CDR2 from the germline V gene are MNHNS and SASEGT. The CDR3 protein is CASSEVGGRETQYF. CDR3 nucleotide sequence: TGTGCCAGCAGTGAAGTTGGGGGGCGGGAGACCCAGTACTTC.

The chain has TRBV5-1 and TRBJ2-5; D is unresolved. CDR3 length: 12 amino acids. The V end lost 3 bases, the J end lost 5 bases, and 8 bases lay between the germline ends. Germline V lookup: CDR1 SGHRS, CDR2 YFSETQ. For the CDR3, the DNA is TGCGCCAGCAGCTCGCAATTTGAGACCCAGTACTTC. This translates into CASSSQFETQYF.